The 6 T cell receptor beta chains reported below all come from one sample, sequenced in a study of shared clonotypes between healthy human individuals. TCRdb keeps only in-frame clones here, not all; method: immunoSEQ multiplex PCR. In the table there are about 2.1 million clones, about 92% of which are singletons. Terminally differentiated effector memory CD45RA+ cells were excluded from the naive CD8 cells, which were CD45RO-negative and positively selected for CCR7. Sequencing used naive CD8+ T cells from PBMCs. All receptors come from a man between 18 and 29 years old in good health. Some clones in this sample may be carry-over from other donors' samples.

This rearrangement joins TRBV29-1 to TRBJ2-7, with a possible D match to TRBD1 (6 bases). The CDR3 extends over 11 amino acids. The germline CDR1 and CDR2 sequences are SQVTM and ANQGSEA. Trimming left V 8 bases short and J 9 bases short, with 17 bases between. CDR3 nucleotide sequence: TGCAGCACCCAAGGGGGAAATGGGCAGTACTTC. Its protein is CSTQGGNGQYF.

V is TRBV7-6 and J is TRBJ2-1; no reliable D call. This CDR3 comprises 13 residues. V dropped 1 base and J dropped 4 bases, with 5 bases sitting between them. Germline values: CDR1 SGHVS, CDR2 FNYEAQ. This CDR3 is CASSLVGYNEQFF. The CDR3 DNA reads TGTGCCAGCAGCTTAGTGGGGTACAATGAGCAGTTCTTC.

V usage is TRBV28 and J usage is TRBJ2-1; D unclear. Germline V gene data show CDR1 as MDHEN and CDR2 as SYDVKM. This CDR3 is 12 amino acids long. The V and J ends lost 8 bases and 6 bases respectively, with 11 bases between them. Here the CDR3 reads CASRLFPNEQFF. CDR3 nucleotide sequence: TGTGCCAGCCGACTTTTCCCCAATGAGCAGTTCTTC.

CDR3 nucleotides: TGTGCCAGCAGCTTAGTCCTTGAACTAGCGGGAGAAGAGACCCAGTACTTC. Protein: CASSLVLELAGEETQYF. The chain couples TRBV11-2 to TRBJ2-5, with 11 bases lining up with TRBD2. Germline CDR1 is SGHAT and CDR2 is FQNNGV. With V trimmed by 1 base and J by 3 bases, 7 bases remained unmatched. There are 17 residues in the CDR3.

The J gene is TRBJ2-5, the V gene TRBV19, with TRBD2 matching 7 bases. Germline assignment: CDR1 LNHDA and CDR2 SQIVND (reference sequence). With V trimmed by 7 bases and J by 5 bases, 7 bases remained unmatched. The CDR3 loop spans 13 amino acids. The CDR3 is CASTLGGGETQYF. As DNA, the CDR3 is TGTGCCAGTACCCTCGGCGGGGGTGAGACCCAGTACTTC.

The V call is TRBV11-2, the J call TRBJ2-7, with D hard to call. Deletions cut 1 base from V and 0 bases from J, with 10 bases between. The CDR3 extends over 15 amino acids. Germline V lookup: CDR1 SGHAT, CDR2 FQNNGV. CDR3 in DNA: TGTGCCAGCAGCTTAGGTTTGGGCCCCTCCTACGAGCAGTACTTC. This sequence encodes CASSLGLGPSYEQYF.